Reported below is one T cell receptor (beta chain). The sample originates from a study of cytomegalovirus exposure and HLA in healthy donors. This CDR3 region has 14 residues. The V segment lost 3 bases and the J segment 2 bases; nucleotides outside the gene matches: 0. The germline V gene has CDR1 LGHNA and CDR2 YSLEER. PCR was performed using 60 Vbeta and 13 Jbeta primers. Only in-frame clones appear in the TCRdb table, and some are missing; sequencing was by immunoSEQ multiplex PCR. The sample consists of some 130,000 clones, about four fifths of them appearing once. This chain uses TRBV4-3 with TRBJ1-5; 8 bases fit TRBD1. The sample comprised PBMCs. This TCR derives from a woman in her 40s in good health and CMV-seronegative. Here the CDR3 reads CASSQDRGNQPQHF. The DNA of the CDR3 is TGCGCCAGCAGCCAGGACAGGGGCAATCAGCCCCAGCATTTT.